Listed below are T cell receptor beta chains from one sample, sequenced in a study of OX40 agonist ivuxolimab in advanced cancers. Using immunoSEQ multiplex PCR, the repertoire was profiled, and TCRdb retains in-frame clones only, with some absent. Of 80,000 or so clones in the sample, over 85% were seen once. Specimen: CD4+ or CD8+ T cells sorted from blood, collected in a trial of the OX40 agonist ivuxolimab. The receptor source for this set is an adult with an advanced solid tumor such as melanoma, head and neck, liver or kidney cancer. The CDR3 runs from the conserved cysteine through the conserved F or W. A D gene is named only where the DNA matches it firmly. Clone sizes are given selectively: once, few, many, or a class where the clone is expanded.

>TRBJ2-2|TRBV5-4|TRBD2|-
TGTGCCAGCAGCTTGTTAGCGGGATACACCGGGGAGCTGTTTTTT
CASSLLAGYTGELFF
>TRBJ2-7|TRBV4-1|-|-
TGCGCCAGCAGCCAAGATCCCGTCTCGAGCTACGAGCAGTACTTC
CASSQDPVSSYEQYF
>TRBJ1-2|TRBV7-9|-|-
TGTGCCAGCAGCTTAGTGGGGGAGCGGGGCTACACCTTC
CASSLVGERGYTF
>TRBJ1-1|TRBV5-4|-|-
TGTGCCAGCAGCTTCGACGGGAACACTGAAGCTTTCTTT
CASSFDGNTEAFF
>TRBJ1-5|TRBV15|TRBD1|once
TGTGCCACCAGCGACAGGGCATACAATCAGCCCCAGCATTTT
CATSDRAYNQPQHF
>TRBJ1-4|TRBV2|-|-
TGTGCCAGCAGCGATTCAGGTGAAAAACTGTTTTTT
CASSDSGEKLFF
>TRBJ2-5|TRBV6-1|TRBD1|once
TGTGCCAGCAGTGCTTGGGGACAGGGGGAGACCCAGTACTTC
CASSAWGQGETQYF
>TRBJ2-3|TRBV5-4|TRBD2|-
TGTGCCAGCAGCTCTGGGACTAGCGGGAGGGCCGATACGCAGTATTTT
CASSSGTSGRADTQYF
>TRBJ1-2|TRBV15|-|-
TGTGCCACCAGCAGCTCCGGGACGTTCTATGGCTACACCTTC
CATSSSGTFYGYTF
>TRBJ2-1|TRBV28|TRBD2|-
TGTGCCAGCAGTTTCCCGGGGACTAGCGGGAGCCTACCCGCGTCCTACAATGAGCAGTTCTTC
CASSFPGTSGSLPASYNEQFF
>TRBJ2-5|TRBV5-1|TRBD1|-
TGCGCCAGCAGGTTGACAGGGGAAGAGACCCAGTACTTC
CASRLTGEETQYF
>TRBJ1-2|TRBV7-9|-|few
TGTGCCAGCAGCTTCACGGGGAGCTATGGCTACACCTTC
CASSFTGSYGYTF
>TRBJ2-2|TRBV29-1|-|-
TGCAGCGTTGTTCCGAGCGGGCTCACCGGGGAGCTGTTTTTT
CSVVPSGLTGELFF
>TRBJ1-6|TRBV6-1|-|-
TGTGCCAGCGGCAGGGAGAATTCACCCCTCCACTTT
CASGRENSPLHF
>TRBJ2-1|TRBV7-6|TRBD2|-
TGTGCCAGCAGCTTAGGCCCCCCTAGCGGGAGGGAGGTTGAGCAGTTCTTC
CASSLGPPSGREVEQFF
>TRBJ2-2|TRBV5-1|-|-
TGCGCCAGCAGCTTGTCACCAGGGAACGGGGAGCTGTTTTTT
CASSLSPGNGELFF
>TRBJ2-3|TRBV7-6|TRBD2|once
TGTGCCAGCAGCTTAGCCTATAGCGGGGGAGGACGGGATACGCAGTATTTT
CASSLAYSGGGRDTQYF
>TRBJ2-7|TRBV5-1|TRBD1|-
TGCGCCAGCAGCTTGGGGGACAGGGGCGAGCAGTACTTC
CASSLGDRGEQYF
>TRBJ2-7|TRBV5-4|-|-
TGTGCCAGCAGCTGGCCGGGTTCCTACGAGCAGTACTTC
CASSWPGSYEQYF
>TRBJ2-3|TRBV7-2|TRBD2|once
TGTGCCAGCAGCCCTATAGCGGGAGTTGATACGCAGTATTTT
CASSPIAGVDTQYF
>TRBJ1-2|TRBV7-2|-|once
TGTGCCAGCAGCCTAGGGCTAGTACAGGGTTTCAACTATGGCTACACCTTC
CASSLGLVQGFNYGYTF
>TRBJ1-2|TRBV18|-|-
TGTGCCAGCTCACCAGAAACAGGGAATCAGTATGGCTACACCTTC
CASSPETGNQYGYTF
>TRBJ2-1|TRBV5-4|-|-
TGTGCCAGCAGCTTGGCCACCGATGAGCAGTTCTTC
CASSLATDEQFF
>TRBJ2-3|TRBV19|-|-
TGTGCCAGTAGTTTCACGCAAGGGTCAGGGGATACGCAGTATTTT
CASSFTQGSGDTQYF
>TRBJ1-5|TRBV10-3|-|-
TGTGCCACCCACAGTTACTTCAATCAGCCCCAGCATTTT
CATHSYFNQPQHF
>TRBJ1-4|TRBV28|-|-
TGTGCCAGCAGTTTATGGGGCAGGGAGGGTGAAAAACTGTTTTTT
CASSLWGREGEKLFF
>TRBJ2-2|TRBV6-5|-|-
TGTGCCAGCAGGTTCGCCGCCAACACCGGGGAGCTGTTTTTT
CASRFAANTGELFF
>TRBJ2-7|TRBV13|TRBD2|-
TGTGCCAGCAGCTTGGGGAACCTCAGGACTAGCAGGGCCTACGAGCAGTACTTC
CASSLGNLRTSRAYEQYF
>TRBJ1-2|TRBV11-3|TRBD1|-
TGTGCCAGCAGTTCGGGACAGGGTTATGGCTACACCTTC
CASSSGQGYGYTF
>TRBJ1-1|TRBV5-6|-|-
TGTGCCAGCAGCTTGGGACCGGACCCTTCGAACACTGAAGCTTTCTTT
CASSLGPDPSNTEAFF
>TRBJ2-5|TRBV5-1|TRBD1|-
TGCGCCAGCAGCCTATCCCGTTGGGACAGGGGAGAGACCCAGTACTTC
CASSLSRWDRGETQYF
>TRBJ1-1|TRBV5-1|TRBD1|-
TGCGCCAGCGGCCCCTTAACCGGGACAGGGGGCAGCGGAGCTTTCTTT
CASGPLTGTGGSGAFF
>TRBJ1-1|TRBV6-5|-|-
TGTGCCAGCAAGCCCATGACCCTAAGTACTGAAGCTTTCTTT
CASKPMTLSTEAFF
>TRBJ1-2|TRBV19|-|-
TGTGCCAGTAGCCACCGGGGGGAGGGCTACTATGGCTACACCTTC
CASSHRGEGYYGYTF
>TRBJ1-1|TRBV27|-|once
TGTGCCAGCAGTCCCCCCGGTAACACTGAAGCTTTCTTT
CASSPPGNTEAFF
>TRBJ1-5|TRBV19|-|-
TGTGCCAGTAGTCAGGAGTGGGCTGTCAATCAGCCCCAGCATTTT
CASSQEWAVNQPQHF
>TRBJ2-5|TRBV11-1|TRBD2|-
TGTGCCAGCAGCTTAGGGGTAGCGGGGGGTCAAGAGACCCAGTACTTC
CASSLGVAGGQETQYF
>TRBJ2-1|TRBV6-6|TRBD1|-
TGTGCCAGCAACAAAGAACAGGGGGCTGGGGATGAGCAGTTCTTC
CASNKEQGAGDEQFF
>TRBJ1-5|TRBV5-8|-|-
TGTGCCAGCAGCTCACGTACCCCCGCGGGGCAGCCCCAGCATTTT
CASSSRTPAGQPQHF
>TRBJ2-5|TRBV18|-|-
TGTGCCAGCTCACCACTGAAAGCGGCTGAAGAGACCCAGTACTTC
CASSPLKAAEETQYF
>TRBJ2-3|TRBV21-1|-|-
TGTGCCAGCAGCCCCTGTGGCAGGGGACATCATCCTAGCACAGATACGCAGTATTTT
CASSPCGRGHHPSTDTQYF
>TRBJ2-7|TRBV21-1|-|-
TGTGCCAGCAGCAAAGAGTTCGTGGGGCTATACGAGCAGTACTTC
CASSKEFVGLYEQYF
>TRBJ2-6|TRBV6-5|-|once
TGTGCCAGCAGATACAGGGAGGCGGGGGCCAACGTCCTGACTTTC
CASRYREAGANVLTF
>TRBJ2-3|TRBV5-4|TRBD1|-
TGTGCCAGCAGCCAAGGACAGGCCTCAGATACGCAGTATTTT
CASSQGQASDTQYF
>TRBJ2-3|TRBV5-1|-|-
TGCGCCAGCAGCTCCGGGGTCCAGGATACGCAGTATTTT
CASSSGVQDTQYF
>TRBJ2-5|TRBV9|TRBD2|-
TGTGCCAGCTCCCCCGGGACTAGCGGACAAGAGACCCAGTACTTC
CASSPGTSGQETQYF
>TRBJ1-5|TRBV6-5|-|-
TGTGCCAGCAGTTACAGTCAGCTTAGCAATCAGCCCCAGCATTTT
CASSYSQLSNQPQHF
>TRBJ1-4|TRBV19|-|-
TGTGCCAGTAGTATCTCCTCCGGGGGGGGTGAAAAACTGTTTTTT
CASSISSGGGEKLFF
>TRBJ1-6|TRBV18|-|-
TGTGCCAGCTCACCAATGGACGCGGCAGGGCCCAATTCACCCCTCCACTTT
CASSPMDAAGPNSPLHF
>TRBJ1-1|TRBV7-9|-|-
TGTGCCAGCAGACCTACAGGGACGAGTGAAGCTTTCTTT
CASRPTGTSEAFF
>TRBJ2-7|TRBV5-1|-|-
TGCGCCAGCAGCTTGGAGGGCTTCGAGCAGTACTTC
CASSLEGFEQYF
>TRBJ1-2|TRBV5-1|-|-
TGCGCCAGCAGCAAAAACGGCGGCAGGGGCCTCGATGGCTACACCTTC
CASSKNGGRGLDGYTF
>TRBJ2-2|TRBV7-7|-|-
TGTGCTAGCAGCTTAGATGCCGTCGGGGAGCTGTTTTTT
CASSLDAVGELFF
>TRBJ1-1|TRBV5-1|-|few
TGCGCCAGCAGCTTCCAGACCACCAACACTGAAGCTTTCTTT
CASSFQTTNTEAFF
>TRBJ2-1|TRBV19|TRBD1|few
TGTGCCAGTAGTATGGGACAGGATTACAATGAGCAGTTCTTC
CASSMGQDYNEQFF